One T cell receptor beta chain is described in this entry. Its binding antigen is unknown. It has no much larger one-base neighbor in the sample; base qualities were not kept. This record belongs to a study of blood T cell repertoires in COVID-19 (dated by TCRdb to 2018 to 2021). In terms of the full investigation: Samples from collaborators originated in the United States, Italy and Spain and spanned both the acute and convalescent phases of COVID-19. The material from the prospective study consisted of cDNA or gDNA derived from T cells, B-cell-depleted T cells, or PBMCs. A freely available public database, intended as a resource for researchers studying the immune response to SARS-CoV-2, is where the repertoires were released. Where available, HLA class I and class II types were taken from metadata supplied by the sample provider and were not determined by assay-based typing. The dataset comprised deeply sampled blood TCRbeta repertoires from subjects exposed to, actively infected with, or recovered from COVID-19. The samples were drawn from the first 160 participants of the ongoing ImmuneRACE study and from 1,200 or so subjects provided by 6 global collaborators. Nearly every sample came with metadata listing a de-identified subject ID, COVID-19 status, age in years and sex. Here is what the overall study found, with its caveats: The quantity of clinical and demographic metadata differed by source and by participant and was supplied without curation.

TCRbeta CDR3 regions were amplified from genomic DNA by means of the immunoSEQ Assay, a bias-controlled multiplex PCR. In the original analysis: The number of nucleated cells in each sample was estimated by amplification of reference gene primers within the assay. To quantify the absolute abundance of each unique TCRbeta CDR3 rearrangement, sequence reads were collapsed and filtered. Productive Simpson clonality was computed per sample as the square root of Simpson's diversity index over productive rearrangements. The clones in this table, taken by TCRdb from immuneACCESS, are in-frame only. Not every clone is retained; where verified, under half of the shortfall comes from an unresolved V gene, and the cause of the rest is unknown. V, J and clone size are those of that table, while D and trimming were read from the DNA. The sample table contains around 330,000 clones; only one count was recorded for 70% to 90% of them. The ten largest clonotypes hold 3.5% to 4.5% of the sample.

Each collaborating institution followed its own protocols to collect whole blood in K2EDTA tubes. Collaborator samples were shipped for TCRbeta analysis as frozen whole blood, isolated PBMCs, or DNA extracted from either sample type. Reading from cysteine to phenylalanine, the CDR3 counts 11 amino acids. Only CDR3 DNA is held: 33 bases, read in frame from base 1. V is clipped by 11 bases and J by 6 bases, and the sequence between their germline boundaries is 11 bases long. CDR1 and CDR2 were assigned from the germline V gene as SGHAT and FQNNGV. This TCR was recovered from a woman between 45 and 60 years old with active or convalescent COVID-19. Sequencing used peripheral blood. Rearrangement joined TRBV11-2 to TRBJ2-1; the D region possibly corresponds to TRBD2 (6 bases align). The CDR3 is CAAGRSNEQFF. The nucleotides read TGTGCCGCGGGGAGGAGCAATGAGCAGTTCTTC.